These 14 T cell receptor beta chains were sequenced from one sample in a study of blood T cell repertoires in COVID-19 (dated by TCRdb to 2020 to 2021). The receptor library was made with the immunoSEQ multiplex PCR assay. TCRdb's version of the immuneACCESS table is confined to in-frame rearrangements and falls short of the full clone set. An unresolved V gene accounts for under half of the shortfall where checked; the remainder is of unknown origin. The sample records 100,000 to 150,000 clones, around 83% of which are singletons. The ten largest clones capture roughly 3.2% of the sample. Sequencing was performed on peripheral blood. Receptors originate from a woman aged 80 or over with COVID-19, enrolled during active disease.

This chain uses TRBV11-2 with TRBJ2-7; 7 positions agree with TRBD2. The CDR3 is 12 amino acids. Germline loops: CDR1 SGHAT, CDR2 FQNNGV. With V trimmed by 3 bases and J by 5 bases, 1 base remained unmatched. Here the CDR3 reads CASSFAGDEQYF. The CDR3 nucleotides are TGTGCCAGCAGCTTTGCGGGGGACGAGCAGTACTTC.

This chain uses TRBV5-1 with TRBJ2-7; D is possibly TRBD1 (6 bases). The CDR3 runs 15 residues. Trimming cost V 4 bases and J 0 bases, with 14 bases left between them. The V gene's germline CDR1 is SGHRS and CDR2 YFSETQ. DNA for the CDR3: TGCGCCAGCAGCAACAGGGATTCGATCTCCTACGAGCAGTACTTC. This sequence encodes CASSNRDSISYEQYF.

This clone was seen more than once but under ten times. This chain links TRBV6-5 with TRBJ2-3, with 7 nucleotides matching TRBD1. V trimming: 6 bases; J trimming: 0 bases; junction bases outside the gene matches: 6. From germline, CDR1 is MNHEY and CDR2 SVGAGI. The CDR3 has 15 residues. The chain's CDR3 is CASSKGQASTDTQYF. In nucleotides, the CDR3 is TGTGCCAGCAGCAAAGGACAGGCTAGCACAGATACGCAGTATTTT.

The gene calls are TRBV7-2 and TRBJ2-5; 7 nucleotides match TRBD1. CDR3 size: 13 residues. V was pared by 7 bases and J by 4 bases, with 6 bases of the junction left unmatched. The germline CDR1 and CDR2 sequences are SGHTA and FQGNSA. DNA for the CDR3: TGTGCCAGCAACACCCGGGACAGAGAGACCCAGTACTTC. It codes for CASNTRDRETQYF.

The V gene is TRBV18, the J gene TRBJ2-1; TRBD2 matches 15 bases. Germline CDR1 and CDR2: KGHSH and LQKENI. CDR3 size: 18 residues. Unmatched junction bases numbered 8, after V lost 3 bases and J lost 5 bases. Here the CDR3 DNA reads TGTGCCAGCTCACCCGGACTAGCGGGAGGGCCTGGCCACAATGAGCAGTTCTTC. Translation: CASSPGLAGGPGHNEQFF. Full variable domain (outside the CDR3, taken from reference TRBV18 and TRBJ2-1): NAGVMQNPRHLVRRRGQEARLRCSPMKGHSHVYWYRQLPEEGLKFMVYLQKENIIDESGMPKERFSAEFPKEGPSILRIQQVVRGDSAAYFCASSPGLAGGPGHNEQFFGPGTRLTVL.

The V and J genes are TRBV3-1 (or the pseudogene TRBV3-2) and TRBJ2-5; 12 bases agree with TRBD2. The CDR3 has 18 amino acids. V was clipped by 1 base and J by 2 bases; unmatched bases: 8. Germline CDR1 reads LGHDT; CDR2 reads YNNKEL (reference sequence). Written as DNA, the CDR3 is TGTGCCAGCAGCCAAGCTTTCGGACTAGCGGGAAGGCAAGAGACCCAGTACTTC. It codes for CASSQAFGLAGRQETQYF.

This chain connects TRBV18 to TRBJ1-5; the D gene is possibly TRBD1 (5 bases). Germline loops: CDR1 KGHSH, CDR2 LQKENI. This CDR3 comprises 16 residues. The V and J ends lost 4 bases and 0 bases respectively, with 13 bases between them. The CDR3 spells CASSRTGGDSNQPQHF. The CDR3 nucleotides are TGTGCCAGCTCACGGACGGGAGGGGATAGCAATCAGCCCCAGCATTTT.

The rearrangement uses TRBV12-5 and TRBJ2-1; TRBD1 is a possible D gene (6 bases). Looked up from germline, CDR1 is LGHNT and CDR2 is FRNRAP. V dropped 0 bases and J dropped 0 bases, with 12 bases sitting between them. This CDR3 is 17 amino acids long. CDR3 protein: CASGLVDRLSSYNEQFF. Written as DNA, the CDR3 is TGTGCTAGTGGTTTGGTTGACAGGCTCAGCTCCTACAATGAGCAGTTCTTC.

The V call is TRBV28, the J call TRBJ2-7, with D maybe TRBD1 (6 bases). The germline V and J ends were trimmed by 5 bases and 1 base, with 12 bases remaining between them. CDR1 is MDHEN, CDR2 SYDVKM, per germline. This CDR3 region has 14 residues. The CDR3 DNA reads as TGTGCCAGCAGTGTACAGGGTGTATCCTACGAGCAGTACTTC. It specifies CASSVQGVSYEQYF.

This clone was seen just once. The rearrangement uses TRBV7-9 and TRBJ2-7; D is uncertain. The CDR3 totals 13 residues. The germline V gene encodes CDR1 SEHNR and CDR2 FQNEAQ (reference sequence). V lost 5 bases and J lost 0, with 8 bases in between. The CDR3 DNA follows: TGTGCCAGCAGCACCCGGAGCTCCTACGAGCAGTACTTC. This sequence encodes CASSTRSSYEQYF.

The chain recombines TRBV28 with TRBJ2-4; 11 bases agree with TRBD1. The CDR3 has 19 residues. Germline CDR1 MDHEN, CDR2 SYDVKM. Trimming took 3 bases from V and 7 from J; bases not matched to a gene: 17. CDR3 coding DNA: TGTGCCAGCAGTTTGGCCCGGTCCGGGACAGGGGGTTTGTGGAACATTCAGTACTTC. This gives the protein CASSLARSGTGGLWNIQYF. Variable domain in full (rest from reference TRBV28 and TRBJ2-4): DVKVTQSSRYLVKRTGEKVFLECVQDMDHENMFWYRQDPGLGLRLIYFSYDVKMKEKGDIPEGYSVSREKKERFSLILESASTNQTSMYLCASSLARSGTGGLWNIQYFGAGTRLSVL.

This clone was recorded a few times. The rearrangement links TRBV19 to TRBJ1-2, with TRBD1 matching over 8 bases. The CDR3 is made up of 16 amino acids. The germline gives CDR1 LNHDA, CDR2 SQIVND (reference sequence). Trimming cost V 3 bases and J 4 bases; bases outside gene matches: 10. The CDR3 region has the DNA TGTGCCAGTAGTATCCCTCAGGGGGCAGGGGGCTATGGCTACACCTTC. Amino acids: CASSIPQGAGGYGYTF.

The chain joins TRBV2 to TRBJ2-7; 8 bases match TRBD2. CDR1 and CDR2 (germline): SNHLY, FYNNEI. Losses at the gene ends were 4 bases for V and 4 bases for J; bases not matched to a gene: 18. The CDR3 contains 18 residues. CDR3 loop: CASSVSPSPSGLGYEQYF. The CDR3 DNA follows: TGTGCCAGCAGTGTTAGCCCCTCGCCTAGCGGGCTTGGGTACGAGCAGTACTTC.

This chain uses TRBV28 with TRBJ1-2; a possible D gene is TRBD1 (6 bases). This CDR3 has 14 residues. V was shortened by 5 bases and J by 3 bases, with 13 bases between the two germline ends. The germline CDR1 and CDR2 sequences are MDHEN and SYDVKM. The CDR3 loop reads CASSLNRQDYGYTF. The CDR3 DNA follows: TGTGCCAGCAGTCTAAACCGACAGGACTATGGCTACACCTTC.